This TCR beta chain was captured in a study of OX40 agonist ivuxolimab in advanced cancers. Across the study: At doses from 0.01 to 10 mg/kg, patients were given intravenous ivuxolimab every 2 weeks.

Of note for this clone: Its antigen is unidentified.

Profiling relied on immunoSEQ multiplex PCR, and the TCRdb table lists in-frame clones only, not all of them. The table lists about 28,000 clones, about 80% of them singletons, with around 10% in the top ten. Whole-study results and caveats: Among the least clonally expanded were partial responders at 0.1-3.0 mg/kg.

Trimming stripped 2 bases from V and 10 bases from J, with 11 bases between. The CDR3 is 13 residues long. Germline V gene data show CDR1 as MNHEY and CDR2 as SMNVEV (reference sequence). The sequence was collected from an adult with an advanced solid tumor such as melanoma, head and neck, liver or kidney cancer. This sequence joins TRBV27 and TRBJ1-4, with no clear D. The sequenced sample was CD4+ or CD8+ T cells sorted from blood, obtained in a trial of the OX40 agonist ivuxolimab. The CDR3: CASSLQRPGKLFF. CDR3 coding DNA: TGTGCCAGCAGTTTACAGCGGCCTGGAAAACTGTTTTTT.